The clone carrying this TCR beta chain was observed a few times. This sample stems from a study of patients and donors after allogeneic stem cell transplantation. TCRdb itself ran the RT-PCR reads through MiXCR, one entry per CDR3 protein. The data show roughly 880,000 distinct CDR3 sequences, 15% to 20% seen once. The receptor comes from a human donor who was either an allogeneic HSCT recipient or a stem cell or donor lymphocyte infusion donor (not recorded which). It is not recorded whose cells these are; they may come from a transplant donor. Sequencing was carried out using blood, either unsorted or a sorted T cell fraction (not recorded which).

The CDR3 bases are TGTGCCAGCAGCGCTAGGTCGGTCGGCCCTCAAGGCAATCAGCCCCAGCATTTT. Translation gives CASSARSVGPQGNQPQHF. The V call is TRBV11-2, the J call TRBJ1-5; D unclear. The CDR3 has 18 amino acids. Trimming cost V 5 bases and J 2 bases, with 22 bases left between them. The germline V gene encodes CDR1 SGHAT and CDR2 FQNNGV.